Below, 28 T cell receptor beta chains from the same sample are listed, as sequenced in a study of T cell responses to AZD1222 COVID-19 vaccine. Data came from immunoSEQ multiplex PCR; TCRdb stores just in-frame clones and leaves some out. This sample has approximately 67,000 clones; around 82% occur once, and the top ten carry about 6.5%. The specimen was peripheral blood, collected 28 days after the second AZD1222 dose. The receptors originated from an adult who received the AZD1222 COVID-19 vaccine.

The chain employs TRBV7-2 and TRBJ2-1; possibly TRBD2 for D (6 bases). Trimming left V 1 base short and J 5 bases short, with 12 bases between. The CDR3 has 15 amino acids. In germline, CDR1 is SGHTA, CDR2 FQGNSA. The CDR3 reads CASSLVLGGNNEQFF. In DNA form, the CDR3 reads TGTGCCAGCAGCTTAGTTCTGGGGGGAAACAATGAGCAGTTCTTC. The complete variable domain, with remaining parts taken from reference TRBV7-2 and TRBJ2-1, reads GAGVSQSPSNKVTEKGKDVELRCDPISGHTALYWYRQSLGQGLEFLIYFQGNSAPDKSGLPSDRFSAERTGGSVSTLTIQRTQQEDSAVYLCASSLVLGGNNEQFFGPGTRLTVL.

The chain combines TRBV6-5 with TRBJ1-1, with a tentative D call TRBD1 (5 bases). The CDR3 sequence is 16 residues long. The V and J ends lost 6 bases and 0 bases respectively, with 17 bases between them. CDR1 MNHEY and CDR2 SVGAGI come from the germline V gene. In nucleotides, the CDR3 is TGTGCCAGCAGCTACCGACACCGGGGGATGAACACTGAAGCTTTCTTT. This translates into CASSYRHRGMNTEAFF.

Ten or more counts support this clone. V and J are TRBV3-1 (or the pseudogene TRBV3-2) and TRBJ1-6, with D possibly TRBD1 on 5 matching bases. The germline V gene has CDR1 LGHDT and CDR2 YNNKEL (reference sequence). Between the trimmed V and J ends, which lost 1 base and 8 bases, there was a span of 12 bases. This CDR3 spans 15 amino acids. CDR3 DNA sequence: TGTGCCAGCAGCCAAGTCCAGGGCAAAGATTCACCCCTCCACTTT. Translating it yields CASSQVQGKDSPLHF.

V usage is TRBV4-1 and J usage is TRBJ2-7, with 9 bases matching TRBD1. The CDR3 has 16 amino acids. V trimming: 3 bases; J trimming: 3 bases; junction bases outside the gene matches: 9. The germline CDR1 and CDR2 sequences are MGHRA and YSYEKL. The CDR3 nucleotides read TGCGCCAGCAGCCATGAGTTGGGGACAGGGAGCTACGAGCAGTACTTC. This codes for CASSHELGTGSYEQYF.

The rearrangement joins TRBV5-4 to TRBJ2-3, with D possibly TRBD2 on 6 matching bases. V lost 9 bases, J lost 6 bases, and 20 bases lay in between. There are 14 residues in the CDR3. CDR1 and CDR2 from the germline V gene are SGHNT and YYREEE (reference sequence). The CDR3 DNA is TGTGCCATCATATCCGGGGGTCCCAGGGATACGCAGTATTTT. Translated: CAIISGGPRDTQYF.

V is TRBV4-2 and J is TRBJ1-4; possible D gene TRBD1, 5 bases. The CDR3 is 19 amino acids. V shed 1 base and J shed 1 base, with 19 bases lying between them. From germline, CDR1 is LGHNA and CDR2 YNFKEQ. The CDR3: CASSQGGGVSVGTNEKLFF. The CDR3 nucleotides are TGTGCCAGCAGCCAAGGGGGCGGGGTTTCCGTCGGAACTAATGAAAAACTGTTTTTT.

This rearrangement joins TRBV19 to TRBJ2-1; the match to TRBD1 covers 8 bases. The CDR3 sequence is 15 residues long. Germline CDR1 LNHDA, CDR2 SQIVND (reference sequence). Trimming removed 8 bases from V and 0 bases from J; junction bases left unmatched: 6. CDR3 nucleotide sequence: TGTGCCAGTCGATTTCAGGGGGCCTCCTACAATGAGCAGTTCTTC. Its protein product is CASRFQGASYNEQFF.

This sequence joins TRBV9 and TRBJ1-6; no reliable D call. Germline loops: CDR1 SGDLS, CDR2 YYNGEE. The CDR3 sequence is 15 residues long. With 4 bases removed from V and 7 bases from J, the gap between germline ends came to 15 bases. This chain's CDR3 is CASSPWGTPNSPLHF. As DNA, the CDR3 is TGTGCCAGCAGCCCCTGGGGTACCCCAAATTCACCCCTCCACTTT.

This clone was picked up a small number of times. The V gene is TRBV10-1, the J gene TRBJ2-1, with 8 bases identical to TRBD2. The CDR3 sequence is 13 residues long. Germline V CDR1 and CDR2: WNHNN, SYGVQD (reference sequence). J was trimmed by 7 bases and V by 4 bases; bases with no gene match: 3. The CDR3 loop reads CASSAGGENEQFF. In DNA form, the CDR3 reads TGCGCCAGCAGTGCGGGGGGGGAAAATGAGCAGTTCTTC.

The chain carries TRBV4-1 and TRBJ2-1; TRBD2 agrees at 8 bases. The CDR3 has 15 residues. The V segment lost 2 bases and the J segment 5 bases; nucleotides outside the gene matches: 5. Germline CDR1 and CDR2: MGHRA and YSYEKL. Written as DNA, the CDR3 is TGCGCCAGCAGCCAAAGCGGGGGTAAGAACAATGAGCAGTTCTTC. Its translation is CASSQSGGKNNEQFF.

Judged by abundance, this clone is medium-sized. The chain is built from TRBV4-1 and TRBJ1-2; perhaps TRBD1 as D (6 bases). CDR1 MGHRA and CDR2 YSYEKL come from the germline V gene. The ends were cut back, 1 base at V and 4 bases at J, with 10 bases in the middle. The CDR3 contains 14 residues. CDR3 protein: CASSQADRLYGYTF. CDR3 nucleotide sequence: TGCGCCAGCAGCCAAGCTGACAGGCTCTATGGCTACACCTTC.

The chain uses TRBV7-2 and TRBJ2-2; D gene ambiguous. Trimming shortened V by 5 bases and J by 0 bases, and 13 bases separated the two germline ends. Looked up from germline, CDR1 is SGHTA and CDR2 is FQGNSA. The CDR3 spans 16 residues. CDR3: CASSEVGLTNTGELFF. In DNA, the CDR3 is TGTGCCAGCAGCGAAGTAGGTTTAACGAACACCGGGGAGCTGTTTTTT.

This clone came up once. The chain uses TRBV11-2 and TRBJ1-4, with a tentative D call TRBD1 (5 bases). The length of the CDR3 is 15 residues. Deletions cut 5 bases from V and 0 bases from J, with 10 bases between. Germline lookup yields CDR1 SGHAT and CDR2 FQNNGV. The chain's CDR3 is CASSLPGPTNEKLFF. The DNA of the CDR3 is TGTGCCAGCAGCCTTCCGGGGCCAACTAATGAAAAACTGTTTTTT.

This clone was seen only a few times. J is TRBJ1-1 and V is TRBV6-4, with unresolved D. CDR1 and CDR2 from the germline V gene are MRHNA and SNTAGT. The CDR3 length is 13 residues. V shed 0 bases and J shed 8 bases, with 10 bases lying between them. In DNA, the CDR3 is TGTGCCAGCAGTGACTCGCGAGGGTTGGAAGCTTTCTTT. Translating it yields CASSDSRGLEAFF.

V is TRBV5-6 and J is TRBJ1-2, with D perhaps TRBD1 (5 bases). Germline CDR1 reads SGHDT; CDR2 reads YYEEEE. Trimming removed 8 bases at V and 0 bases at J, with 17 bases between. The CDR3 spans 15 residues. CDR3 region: CARATGRPTNYGYTF. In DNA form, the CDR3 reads TGTGCCAGGGCTACGGGACGCCCGACTAACTATGGCTACACCTTC.

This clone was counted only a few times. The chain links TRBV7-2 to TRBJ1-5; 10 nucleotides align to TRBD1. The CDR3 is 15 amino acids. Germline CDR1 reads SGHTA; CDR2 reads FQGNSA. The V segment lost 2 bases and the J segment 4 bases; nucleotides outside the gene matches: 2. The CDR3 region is CASSLMGQGNQPQHF. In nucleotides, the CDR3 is TGTGCCAGCAGCTTAATGGGACAGGGGAATCAGCCCCAGCATTTT.

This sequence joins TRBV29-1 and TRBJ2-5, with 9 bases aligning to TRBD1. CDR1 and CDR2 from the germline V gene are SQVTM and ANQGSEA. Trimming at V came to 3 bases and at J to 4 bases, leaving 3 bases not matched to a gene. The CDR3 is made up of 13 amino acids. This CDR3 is CSVDGTGIETQYF. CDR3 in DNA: TGCAGCGTTGACGGGACAGGGATAGAGACCCAGTACTTC. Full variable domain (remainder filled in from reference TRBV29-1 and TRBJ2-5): SAVISQKPSRDICQRGTSLTIQCQVDSQVTMMFWYRQQPGQSLTLIATANQGSEATYESGFVIDKFPISRPNLTFSTLTVSNMSPEDSSIYLCSVDGTGIETQYFGPGTRLLVL.

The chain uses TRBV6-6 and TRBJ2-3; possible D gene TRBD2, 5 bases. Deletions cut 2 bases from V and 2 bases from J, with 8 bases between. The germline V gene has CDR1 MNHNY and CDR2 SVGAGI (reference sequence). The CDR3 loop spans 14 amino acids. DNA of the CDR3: TGTGCCAGCAGTTACATGAGGGACACAGATACGCAGTATTTT. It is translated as CASSYMRDTDTQYF.

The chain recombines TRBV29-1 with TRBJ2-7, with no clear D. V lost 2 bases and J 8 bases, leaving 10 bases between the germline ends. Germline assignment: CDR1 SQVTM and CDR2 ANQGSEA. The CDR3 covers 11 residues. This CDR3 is CSVEMARKQYF. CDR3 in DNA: TGCAGCGTTGAAATGGCCCGCAAGCAGTACTTC.

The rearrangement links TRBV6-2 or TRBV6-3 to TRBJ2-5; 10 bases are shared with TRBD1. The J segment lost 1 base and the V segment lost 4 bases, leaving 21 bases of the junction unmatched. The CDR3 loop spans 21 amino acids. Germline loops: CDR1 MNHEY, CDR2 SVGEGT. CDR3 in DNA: TGTGCCAGCAGTTTCACCCTCCTTCCGGGACAGGGGAAAGGGGCCCAAGAGACCCAGTACTTC. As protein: CASSFTLLPGQGKGAQETQYF.

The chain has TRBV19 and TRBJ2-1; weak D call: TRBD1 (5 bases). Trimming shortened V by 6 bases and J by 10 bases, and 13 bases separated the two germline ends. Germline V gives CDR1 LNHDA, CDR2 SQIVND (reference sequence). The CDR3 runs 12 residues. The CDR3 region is CASRKPGYEQFF. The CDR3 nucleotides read TGTGCCAGTAGGAAACCAGGGTACGAGCAGTTCTTC. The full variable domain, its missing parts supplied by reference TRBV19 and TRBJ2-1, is DGGITQSPKYLFRKEGQNVTLSCEQNLNHDAMYWYRQDPGQGLRLIYYSQIVNDFQKGDIAEGYSVSREKKESFPLTVTSAQKNPTAFYLCASRKPGYEQFFGPGTRLTVL.

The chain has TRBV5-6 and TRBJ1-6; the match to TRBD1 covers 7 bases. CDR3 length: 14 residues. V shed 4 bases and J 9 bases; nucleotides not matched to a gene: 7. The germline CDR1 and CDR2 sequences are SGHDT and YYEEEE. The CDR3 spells CASSPGQVVSPLHF. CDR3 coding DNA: TGTGCCAGCAGCCCAGGACAGGTGGTTTCACCCCTCCACTTT.

CDR3: CATSDPRSGNQPQHF. In nucleotides, the CDR3 is TGTGCCACCAGTGACCCAAGGTCAGGGAATCAGCCCCAGCATTTT. The V and J genes are TRBV24-1 and TRBJ1-5; D might be TRBD1 (5 bases). The CDR3 is 15 residues long. In germline, CDR1 is KGHDR, CDR2 SFDVKD. Trimming took off 4 bases at V and 4 bases at J, with 13 bases between the two ends.

DNA for the CDR3: TGTGCCACCAGCGAGGGGGGGAATGGGGCCAACGTCCTGACTTTC. Protein product: CATSEGGNGANVLTF. V usage is TRBV24-1 and J usage is TRBJ2-6; TRBD2 is a possible D gene (7 bases). V was cut by 7 bases and J by 3 bases, with 12 bases left in between. This CDR3 spans 15 amino acids. Germline-derived CDR1 and CDR2 are KGHDR and SFDVKD.

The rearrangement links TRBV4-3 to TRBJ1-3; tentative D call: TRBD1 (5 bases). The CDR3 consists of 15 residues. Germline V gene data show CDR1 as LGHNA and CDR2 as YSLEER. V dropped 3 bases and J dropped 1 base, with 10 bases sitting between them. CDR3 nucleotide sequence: TGCGCCAGCAGCCATACTCAGGGTTCTGGAAACACCATATATTTT. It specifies CASSHTQGSGNTIYF.

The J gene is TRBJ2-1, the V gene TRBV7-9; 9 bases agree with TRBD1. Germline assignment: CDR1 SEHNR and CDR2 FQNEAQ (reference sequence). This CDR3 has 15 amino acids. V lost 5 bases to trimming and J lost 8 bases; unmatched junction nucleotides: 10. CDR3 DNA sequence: TGTGCCAGCAGCGAAACCGGGACAGGGAGTGATGAGCAGTTCTTC. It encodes CASSETGTGSDEQFF.

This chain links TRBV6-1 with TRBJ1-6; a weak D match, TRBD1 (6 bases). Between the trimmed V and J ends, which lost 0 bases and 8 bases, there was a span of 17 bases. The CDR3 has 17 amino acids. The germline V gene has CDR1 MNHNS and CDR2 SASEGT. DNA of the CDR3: TGTGCCAGCAGTGAAGCGCTGGGGGGCGCGTATTATTCACCCCTCCACTTT. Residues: CASSEALGGAYYSPLHF.

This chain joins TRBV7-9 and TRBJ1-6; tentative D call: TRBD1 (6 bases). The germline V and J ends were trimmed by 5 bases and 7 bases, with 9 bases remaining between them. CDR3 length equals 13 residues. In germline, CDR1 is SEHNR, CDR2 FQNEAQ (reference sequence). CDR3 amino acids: CASSGGRNSPLHF. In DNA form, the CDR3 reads TGTGCCAGCAGCGGGGGCCGGAATTCACCCCTCCACTTT.